Below are 7 T cell receptor beta chains sequenced from a single sample in a study of cytomegalovirus exposure and HLA in healthy donors. The PCR contained 60 Vbeta and 13 Jbeta primers. The method was immunoSEQ multiplex PCR; TCRdb's version includes in-frame clones alone and lacks a portion of them. This table has some 140,000 clones, 80% appearing once. Material: PBMCs. The receptor source for this set is a man under 40 in good health and CMV-seronegative.

The chain is built from TRBV5-1 and TRBJ2-5, with D possibly TRBD2 on 5 matching bases. The germline V and J ends were trimmed by 6 bases and 5 bases, with 17 bases remaining between them. CDR3 length: 14 residues. CDR1 is SGHRS, CDR2 YFSETQ, per germline. CDR3 DNA sequence: TGCGCCAGCACCTCTCGGGGAGTGGAGGAGACCCAGTACTTC. It specifies CASTSRGVEETQYF.

The J gene is TRBJ1-1, the V gene TRBV2; D might be TRBD1 (5 bases). The CDR3 runs 15 residues. From germline, CDR1 is SNHLY and CDR2 FYNNEI. The ends were cut back, 5 bases at V and 4 bases at J, with 17 bases in the middle. CDR3 bases: TGTGCCAGCAGTCTAGGGAGGGCGGGGACCACTGAAGCTTTCTTT. Protein product: CASSLGRAGTTEAFF.

The count of this clone is one. The CDR3 DNA reads TGTGCCAGCAGCAATAATCCCGGGATTAGGACCCAGCCCCAGCATTTT. Translation: CASSNNPGIRTQPQHF. The V gene is TRBV5-8, the J gene TRBJ1-5; no reliable D call. Between the trimmed V and J ends, which lost 4 bases and 7 bases, there was a span of 21 bases. The germline V gene encodes CDR1 SGHTS and CDR2 YDEGEE. This CDR3 has 16 amino acids.

The rearrangement joins TRBV18 to TRBJ1-4, with D maybe TRBD1 (6 bases). The length of the CDR3 is 16 residues. Deletions cut 2 bases from V and 2 bases from J, with 12 bases between. Germline V gene data show CDR1 as KGHSH and CDR2 as LQKENI. CDR3 loop: CASSPRTVQTNEKLFF. The CDR3 coding sequence is TGTGCCAGCTCACCAAGGACAGTTCAGACTAATGAAAAACTGTTTTTT.

The chain has TRBV28 and TRBJ2-7; TRBD1 aligns across 8 bases. The CDR3 sequence is 16 residues long. Germline V gives CDR1 MDHEN, CDR2 SYDVKM. Trimming at V came to 5 bases and at J to 4 bases, leaving 13 bases not matched to a gene. The DNA of the CDR3 is TGTGCCAGCAGTCGCGAACGGGGACAGGATATATACGAGCAGTACTTC. The encoded protein is CASSRERGQDIYEQYF.

About this clone: Distinct nucleotide sequences in the sample also encode this CDR3. The chain uses TRBV5-1 and TRBJ2-3, with TRBD2 identical over 10 bases. The CDR3 contains 14 residues. CDR1 SGHRS and CDR2 YFSETQ come from the germline V gene. The V and J ends lost 0 bases and 6 bases, in that order; junction bases with no gene match: 1. CDR3 region: CASSLVLAGDTQYF. The CDR3 DNA follows: TGCGCCAGCAGCTTGGTACTAGCGGGGGATACGCAGTATTTT.

CDR3 in DNA: TGTGCCTCAAAGACAGCGGGGATCCCCTACGAGCAGTACTTC. This encodes CASKTAGIPYEQYF. The chain carries TRBV30 and TRBJ2-7; TRBD2 aligns across 7 bases. This CDR3 has 14 residues. V dropped 7 bases and J dropped 2; count of bases not matched to a gene: 11. In germline, CDR1 is GTSNPN, CDR2 SVGIG (reference sequence).